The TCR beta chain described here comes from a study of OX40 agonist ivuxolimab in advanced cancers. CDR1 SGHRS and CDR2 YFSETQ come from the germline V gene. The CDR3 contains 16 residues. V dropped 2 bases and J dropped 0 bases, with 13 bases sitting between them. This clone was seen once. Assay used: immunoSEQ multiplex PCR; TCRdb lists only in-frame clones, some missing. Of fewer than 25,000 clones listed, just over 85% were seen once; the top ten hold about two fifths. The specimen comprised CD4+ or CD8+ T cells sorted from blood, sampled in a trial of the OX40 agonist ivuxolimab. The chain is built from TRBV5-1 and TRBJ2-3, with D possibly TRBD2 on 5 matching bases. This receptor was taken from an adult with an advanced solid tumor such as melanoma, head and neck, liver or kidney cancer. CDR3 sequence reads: CASSFPPEGSTDTQYF. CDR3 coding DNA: TGCGCCAGCAGCTTCCCCCCTGAGGGAAGCACAGATACGCAGTATTTT.